A selection of T cell receptor beta chains follows, all from one sample in a study of beta chain features in type 1 diabetes. Repertoires were generated with immunoSEQ multiplex PCR, while TCRdb's copy carries only in-frame clones and drops some. The sample records about 190,000 clones, roughly 7.1% being singletons. Material: central memory CD4+ T cells from blood. All receptors come from a middle-aged woman with type 1 diabetes. Both conserved end residues are part of each CDR3.

CASSSDRGTLMNTEAFF,17,TRBJ1-1,TRBV5-6
CASSLADTHGYTF,13,TRBJ1-2,TRBV7-9
CASSLDSYKNYGYTF,15,TRBJ1-2,TRBV7-9
CASSRGYGYTF,11,TRBJ1-2,TRBV6-5
CASSKGQRDEQFF,13,TRBJ2-1,TRBV7-3
CASSFNQGPNEKLFF,15,TRBJ1-4,TRBV7-2
CASTRGGRASNQPQHF,16,TRBJ1-5,TRBV2
CSARGVMNTGELFF,14,TRBJ2-2,TRBV29-1
CAISDGSRADTQYF,14,TRBJ2-3,TRBV10-3
CASSAAGAAGGTDTQYF,17,TRBJ2-3,TRBV5-1
CASSAIGGAGNQPQHF,16,TRBJ1-5,TRBV27
CASSLLAGGSDTQYF,15,TRBJ2-3,TRBV28
CASSKASGSSYEQYF,15,TRBJ2-7,TRBV7-9
CASSLGEVYPQETQYF,16,TRBJ2-5,TRBV5-1
CASGRNNSPLHF,12,TRBJ1-6,TRBV7-9
CASSVEGTGNTEAFF,15,TRBJ1-1,TRBV9
CASSLDASGRTEAFF,15,TRBJ1-1,TRBV5-4
CASSLGGQQSPLHF,14,TRBJ1-6,TRBV7-9
CASSLEGPRLTEAFF,15,TRBJ1-1,TRBV5-4
CASRERQADKTDTQYF,16,TRBJ2-3,TRBV2
CASTLRQGTEAFF,13,TRBJ1-1,TRBV7-2
CASSHDVNRDEQYF,14,TRBJ2-7,TRBV5-6
CSVLEGWGQPQHF,13,TRBJ1-5,TRBV29-1
CASSLKPRDTQYF,13,TRBJ2-3,TRBV27
CASSRATDTQYF,12,TRBJ2-3,TRBV18
CASSLFAGSISGNTIYF,17,TRBJ1-3,TRBV5-4
CASSFKRGGELFF,13,TRBJ2-2,TRBV7-3
CASSRVQGADQPQHF,15,TRBJ1-5,TRBV7-2
CASSAIDRNEQYF,13,TRBJ2-7,TRBV7-9
CASSLAGGRAGNTEAFF,17,TRBJ1-1,TRBV7-8
CASSLAGTGLNTEAFF,16,TRBJ1-1,TRBV28
CASSQRTGDEQFF,13,TRBJ2-1,TRBV4-1
CATARTGENQPQHF,14,TRBJ1-5,TRBV27
CASSFGVGETQYF,13,TRBJ2-5,TRBV7-2
CASRPRGDWETQYF,14,TRBJ2-5,TRBV2
CASSQRRQDSSPLHF,15,TRBJ1-6,TRBV27
CAWRIRGGLSYEQYF,15,TRBJ2-7,TRBV30
CASSSQGATDTQYF,14,TRBJ2-3,TRBV5-1
CAGRGASGFSEAFF,14,TRBJ1-1,TRBV30
CSFRQVPKETQYF,13,TRBJ2-5,TRBV29-1
CAIGPGPRGQETQYF,15,TRBJ2-5,TRBV5-4
CASSYSRQGRADTQYF,16,TRBJ2-3,TRBV2
CASSILAGVDGYNEQFF,17,TRBJ2-1,TRBV19